The rows below give T cell receptor beta chains drawn from one sample of a study of OX40 agonist ivuxolimab in advanced cancers. Some clones are missing from TCRdb's copy, which holds only in-frame ones; the method was immunoSEQ multiplex PCR. The sample has 30,000 to 35,000 clones; around four fifths are singletons. The sequences come from CD4+ or CD8+ T cells sorted from blood, collected in a trial of the OX40 agonist ivuxolimab. All receptors derive from an adult with an advanced solid tumor such as melanoma, head and neck, liver or kidney cancer. The CDR3 runs from the conserved cysteine through the conserved F or W. Fields, in order: clone size, J gene, D gene, V gene, CDR3 protein, CDR3 DNA. D genes are given only for firm matches. Where a row states a size, it is once, few, many or the class of an expanded clone; other rows omit it.

size: medium-sized
J: TRBJ2-3
D: -
V: TRBV6-4
CDR3: CASSDSGVTGPDTQYF
DNA: TGTGCCAGCAGTGACTCAGGGGTTACCGGCCCAGATACGCAGTATTTT

size: once
J: TRBJ1-1
D: -
V: TRBV9
CDR3: CASSVEGGSTEAFF
DNA: TGTGCCAGCAGCGTAGAGGGGGGGAGCACTGAAGCTTTCTTT

size: -
J: TRBJ1-1
D: -
V: TRBV19
CDR3: CASSTVGEAFF
DNA: TGTGCCAGTAGTACAGTCGGAGAAGCTTTCTTT

size: -
J: TRBJ2-7
D: -
V: TRBV29-1
CDR3: CSVEERNRVPYEQYF
DNA: TGCAGCGTTGAAGAGCGAAACAGGGTCCCCTACGAGCAGTACTTC

size: -
J: TRBJ1-5
D: -
V: TRBV7-9
CDR3: CAGSLSGNQPQHF
DNA: TGTGCCGGCAGCCTCAGTGGGAATCAGCCCCAGCATTTT

size: -
J: TRBJ1-5
D: TRBD1
V: TRBV11-3
CDR3: CASSLVPPGQGSSCLPQHF
DNA: TGTGCCAGCAGCTTAGTCCCGCCGGGACAGGGGTCAAGTTGTTTGCCCCAGCATTTT

size: -
J: TRBJ1-1
D: -
V: TRBV5-8
CDR3: CASSLVSSNTEAFF
DNA: TGTGCCAGCAGCTTGGTGTCTTCGAACACTGAAGCTTTCTTT

size: few
J: TRBJ1-2
D: -
V: TRBV2
CDR3: CASRSTDDNYGYTF
DNA: TGTGCCAGCAGGTCGACAGATGACAACTATGGCTACACCTTC

size: -
J: TRBJ2-1
D: TRBD2
V: TRBV7-9
CDR3: CASSLTGLAGYNEQFF
DNA: TGTGCCAGCAGCTTAACAGGACTAGCGGGCTACAATGAGCAGTTCTTC

size: -
J: TRBJ2-7
D: TRBD1
V: TRBV5-5
CDR3: CASSTGTGDSPSSYEQYF
DNA: TGTGCCAGCAGCACAGGGACAGGCGATTCCCCTAGCTCCTACGAGCAGTACTTC

size: -
J: TRBJ2-2
D: -
V: TRBV28
CDR3: CASSFLGTGWELFF
DNA: TGTGCCAGCAGTTTCTTGGGAACGGGCTGGGAGCTGTTTTTT

size: -
J: TRBJ2-3
D: -
V: TRBV10-2
CDR3: CASSESNILDFTDTQYF
DNA: TGCGCCAGCAGTGAGTCAAATATTTTAGACTTCACAGATACGCAGTATTTT

size: -
J: TRBJ2-7
D: TRBD2
V: TRBV6-1
CDR3: CASSEATSGTSSYEQYF
DNA: TGTGCCAGCAGTGAAGCGACTAGCGGGACTAGCTCCTACGAGCAGTACTTC

size: -
J: TRBJ2-1
D: -
V: TRBV19
CDR3: CASSGKTPISSYNEQFF
DNA: TGTGCCAGTAGTGGGAAGACTCCAATAAGCTCCTACAATGAGCAGTTCTTC

size: few
J: TRBJ2-3
D: -
V: TRBV6-1
CDR3: CAAEGLLETQYF
DNA: TGTGCCGCTGAGGGACTCTTAGAGACGCAGTATTTT

size: -
J: TRBJ2-1
D: -
V: TRBV11-2
CDR3: CASSPFFSCNEQFF
DNA: TGTGCCAGCAGTCCCTTTTTCTCCTGCAATGAGCAGTTCTTC

size: -
J: TRBJ2-1
D: TRBD1
V: TRBV11-3
CDR3: CASSLGDRAYNEQFF
DNA: TGTGCCAGCTCCCTAGGGGACAGGGCCTACAATGAGCAGTTCTTC

size: -
J: TRBJ2-2
D: TRBD2
V: TRBV9
CDR3: CASSVEGLAGTGELFF
DNA: TGTGCCAGCAGCGTAGAAGGGCTAGCGGGGACCGGGGAGCTGTTTTTT

size: -
J: TRBJ2-1
D: TRBD2
V: TRBV5-5
CDR3: CASSLGRLASNEQFF
DNA: TGTGCCAGCAGCTTGGGGCGACTAGCCAGCAATGAGCAGTTCTTC

size: -
J: TRBJ2-3
D: -
V: TRBV11-3
CDR3: CASSLGTSDTQYF
DNA: TGTGCCAGCAGCTTAGGAACGTCAGATACGCAGTATTTT

size: -
J: TRBJ2-7
D: TRBD1
V: TRBV7-9
CDR3: CASSPSTGLGPYEQYF
DNA: TGTGCCAGCAGCCCATCGACAGGGTTAGGACCCTACGAGCAGTACTTC

size: -
J: TRBJ2-7
D: TRBD1
V: TRBV6-5
CDR3: CASSYETGGYEQYF
DNA: TGTGCCAGCAGTTACGAGACAGGGGGCTACGAGCAGTACTTC

size: -
J: TRBJ2-1
D: -
V: TRBV28
CDR3: CASSPTLMDEQFF
DNA: TGTGCCAGCAGTCCGACCCTTATGGATGAGCAGTTCTTC

size: once
J: TRBJ2-3
D: TRBD2
V: TRBV7-9
CDR3: CASRPTSGGPWYTDTQYF
DNA: TGTGCCAGCAGGCCGACTAGCGGGGGGCCCTGGTACACAGATACGCAGTATTTT

size: -
J: TRBJ1-1
D: -
V: TRBV11-2
CDR3: CASSPWSRARGTEAFF
DNA: TGTGCCAGCAGCCCCTGGAGTCGGGCCCGGGGCACTGAAGCTTTCTTT

size: -
J: TRBJ2-7
D: TRBD1
V: TRBV7-6
CDR3: CASSYRQGLAYEQYF
DNA: TGTGCCAGCAGCTATAGACAGGGCCTCGCCTACGAGCAGTACTTC

size: many
J: TRBJ2-3
D: TRBD2
V: TRBV6-4
CDR3: CASSDGGGATDTQYF
DNA: TGTGCCAGCAGTGACGGCGGGGGGGCCACAGATACGCAGTATTTT

size: -
J: TRBJ1-1
D: -
V: TRBV11-2
CDR3: CASSLDRPEAFF
DNA: TGTGCCAGCAGCTTAGACAGGCCAGAAGCTTTCTTT

size: -
J: TRBJ2-3
D: -
V: TRBV19
CDR3: CASSILDSTDTQYF
DNA: TGTGCCAGTAGTATCCTTGATAGCACAGATACGCAGTATTTT

size: -
J: TRBJ1-5
D: TRBD1
V: TRBV6-1
CDR3: CASSEAGTGRQPQHF
DNA: TGTGCCAGCAGTGAAGCCGGGACAGGACGGCAGCCCCAGCATTTT

size: -
J: TRBJ2-2
D: -
V: TRBV27
CDR3: CATTQGMAGELFF
DNA: TGTGCCACCACACAGGGTATGGCCGGGGAGCTGTTTTTT

size: once
J: TRBJ2-1
D: TRBD2
V: TRBV7-8
CDR3: CASSPSPYTSGGFNEQFF
DNA: TGTGCCAGCAGCCCATCCCCGTACACTAGCGGGGGGTTCAATGAGCAGTTCTTC

size: few
J: TRBJ2-3
D: -
V: TRBV7-3
CDR3: CASSFTSGESDTQYF
DNA: TGTGCCAGCAGCTTTACATCGGGGGAGTCAGATACGCAGTATTTT

size: -
J: TRBJ2-3
D: -
V: TRBV27
CDR3: CASSRVSLADTQYF
DNA: TGTGCCAGCAGTCGGGTCTCCTTGGCAGATACGCAGTATTTT

size: -
J: TRBJ2-2
D: TRBD2
V: TRBV28
CDR3: CASRSGINTGELFF
DNA: TGTGCCAGCAGGAGCGGGATAAACACCGGGGAGCTGTTTTTT

size: -
J: TRBJ1-6
D: -
V: TRBV4-2
CDR3: CASQGGQDNSPLHF
DNA: TGTGCCAGTCAGGGTGGACAAGATAATTCACCCCTCCACTTT

size: -
J: TRBJ2-5
D: -
V: TRBV19
CDR3: CASSDDGETQYF
DNA: TGTGCCAGTAGTGACGATGGGGAGACCCAGTACTTC

size: -
J: TRBJ2-1
D: -
V: TRBV4-1
CDR3: CASSQFSSYNEQFF
DNA: TGCGCCAGCAGCCAGTTTAGCTCCTACAATGAGCAGTTCTTC

size: once
J: TRBJ2-1
D: TRBD2
V: TRBV30
CDR3: CAWGGGGRAVWVNEQFF
DNA: TGTGCCTGGGGGGGTGGCGGGAGGGCCGTTTGGGTCAATGAGCAGTTCTTC

size: -
J: TRBJ2-7
D: -
V: TRBV5-1
CDR3: CASRLAGSYEQYF
DNA: TGCGCCAGCAGACTCGCGGGTAGCTACGAGCAGTACTTC

size: -
J: TRBJ2-2
D: -
V: TRBV27
CDR3: CASSPLFDREDTGELFF
DNA: TGTGCCAGCAGTCCCTTATTCGACAGGGAGGACACCGGGGAGCTGTTTTTT